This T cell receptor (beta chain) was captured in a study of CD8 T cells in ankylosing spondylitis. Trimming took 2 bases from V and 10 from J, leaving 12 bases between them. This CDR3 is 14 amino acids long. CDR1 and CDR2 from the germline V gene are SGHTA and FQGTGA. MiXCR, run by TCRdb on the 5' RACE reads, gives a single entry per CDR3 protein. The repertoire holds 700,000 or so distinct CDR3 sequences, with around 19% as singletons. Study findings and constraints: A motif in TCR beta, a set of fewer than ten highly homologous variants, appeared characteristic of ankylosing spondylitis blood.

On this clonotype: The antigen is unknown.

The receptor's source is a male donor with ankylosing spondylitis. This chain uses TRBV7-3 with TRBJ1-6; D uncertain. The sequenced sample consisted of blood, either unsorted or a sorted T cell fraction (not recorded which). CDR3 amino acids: CASSLGVRGSPLHF. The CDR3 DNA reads TGTGCCAGCAGCTTAGGAGTCAGAGGCTCACCCCTCCACTTT.